The 8 T cell receptor beta chains below were found in one sample sequenced in a study of Ad26.COV2.S vaccination and SARS-CoV-2 variants. TCRdb's copy holds only in-frame clones and misses some; the assay was immunoSEQ multiplex PCR. The data hold hundreds of thousands of clones, with around 93% observed a single time. Indicated treatment: over 15 received Ad26.COV2.S at low or high dose, single or two shots; about 5 received placebo; per-sample allocation not given. Samples analyzed were those drawn on day 63 after the first vaccine or placebo injection. Sequencing was performed on peripheral blood, taken in a trial of Ad26.COV2.S vaccine versus placebo. The receptor source for this set is a person between 18 and 59 years old who received the Ad26.COV2.S COVID-19 vaccine or a placebo.

This chain links TRBV30 with TRBJ2-5, with D hard to call. CDR3 length: 12 amino acids. The V end was cut by 5 bases, the J end by 12 bases, with 19 bases between. Germline V lookup: CDR1 GTSNPN, CDR2 SVGIG (reference sequence). CDR3 bases: TGTGCCTGGGATTCACCCAAAACCAGGAAGTACTTC. Residues: CAWDSPKTRKYF.

This chain connects TRBV11-2 to TRBJ2-5; 7 bases map to TRBD1. CDR1 is SGHAT and CDR2 is FQNNGV in the germline V gene. V shed 4 bases, J shed 3 bases, and the junction held 14 bases outside the gene matches. This CDR3 has 17 amino acids. CDR3 nucleotides: TGTGCCAGCAGCTCAAGGTATCACAGGGGAAATGAAGAGACCCAGTACTTC. It yields the protein CASSSRYHRGNEETQYF.

This clone was counted a few times. The J gene is TRBJ2-7, the V gene TRBV4-1; 10 bases are shared with TRBD1. The germline V gene encodes CDR1 MGHRA and CDR2 YSYEKL. This CDR3 region has 17 residues. The trim removed 5 bases at V and 0 bases at J, leaving 10 bases unmatched. The CDR3 DNA reads TGCGCCAGCAGCTACCAGGGGAGGACAGGGGGCTCCTACGAGCAGTACTTC. Encoded protein: CASSYQGRTGGSYEQYF.

V and J are TRBV19 and TRBJ1-1; D remains unclear. This CDR3 is built from 14 residues. V was pared by 3 bases and J by 0 bases, with 8 bases between. Per germline, CDR1 LNHDA and CDR2 SQIVND (reference sequence). The CDR3 spells CASSIPTVNTEAFF. CDR3 bases: TGTGCCAGTAGTATCCCGACGGTGAACACTGAAGCTTTCTTT.

This chain connects TRBV29-1 to TRBJ1-1; no clear D gene. The germline V and J ends were trimmed by 8 bases and 3 bases, with 7 bases remaining between them. The CDR3 loop spans 10 amino acids. The germline V gene encodes CDR1 SQVTM and CDR2 ANQGSEA. The CDR3 is CSSFHTEAFF. CDR3 DNA: TGCAGCTCGTTCCACACTGAAGCTTTCTTT.

This clone has a handful of counts. The V and J genes are TRBV9 and TRBJ2-2; D call uncertain. The CDR3 contains 13 residues. The germline V gene encodes CDR1 SGDLS and CDR2 YYNGEE. Trimming left V 2 bases short and J 6 bases short, with 8 bases between. As DNA, the CDR3 is TGTGCCAGCAGCGTTTATGAGTCCGGGGAGCTGTTTTTT. This gives the protein CASSVYESGELFF.

This clone appeared once. The rearrangement links TRBV10-1 to TRBJ2-5; 15 bases are a match to TRBD2. CDR3 length: 17 amino acids. Germline CDR1 and CDR2: WNHNN and SYGVQD (reference sequence). V lost 4 bases to trimming and J lost 3 bases; unmatched junction nucleotides: 6. Here the CDR3 reads CASSGGTSGGTKETQYF. In DNA form, the CDR3 reads TGCGCCAGCAGTGGCGGGACTAGCGGGGGGACTAAAGAGACCCAGTACTTC.

The V gene is TRBV15, the J gene TRBJ2-5, with 8 bases that match TRBD2. V shed 4 bases, J shed 4 bases, and the junction held 8 bases outside the gene matches. The CDR3 is made up of 15 amino acids. From germline, CDR1 is LNHNV and CDR2 YYDKDF (reference sequence). The CDR3 DNA is TGTGCCACCAGCACCCAGGCGGGGGGCAGAGAGACCCAGTACTTC. This codes for CATSTQAGGRETQYF.